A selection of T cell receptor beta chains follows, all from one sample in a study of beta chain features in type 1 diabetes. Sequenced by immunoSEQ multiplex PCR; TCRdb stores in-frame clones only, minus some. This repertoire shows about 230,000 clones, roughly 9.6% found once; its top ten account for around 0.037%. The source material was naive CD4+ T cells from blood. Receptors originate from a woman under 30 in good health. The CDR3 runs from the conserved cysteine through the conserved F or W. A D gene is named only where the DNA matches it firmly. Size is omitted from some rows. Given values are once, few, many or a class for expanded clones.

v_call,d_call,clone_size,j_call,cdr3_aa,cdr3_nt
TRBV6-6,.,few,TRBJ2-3,CASRYSAADTQYF,TGTGCCAGCAGGTACTCTGCGGCAGATACGCAGTATTTT
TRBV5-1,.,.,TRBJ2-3,CASSLGMTDTQYF,TGCGCCAGCAGCTTGGGTATGACAGATACGCAGTATTTT
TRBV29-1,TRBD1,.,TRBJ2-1,CSVRYFGQASSRGPNEQFF,TGCAGCGTCCGCTACTTTGGACAGGCCTCTAGCAGAGGACCCAATGAGCAGTTCTTC
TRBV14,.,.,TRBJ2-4,CASSQGAPDLAKNIQYF,TGTGCCAGCAGCCAAGGGGCCCCAGACCTAGCCAAAAACATTCAGTACTTC
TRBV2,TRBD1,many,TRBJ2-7,CASQRTGDYEQYF,TGTGCCAGCCAGAGGACAGGGGACTACGAGCAGTACTTC
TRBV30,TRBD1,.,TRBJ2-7,CAWSKYTRDRDAYEQYF,TGTGCCTGGAGTAAGTACACCCGGGACAGGGATGCCTACGAGCAGTACTTC
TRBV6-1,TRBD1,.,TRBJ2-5,CASRAGGGQETQYF,TGTGCCAGCAGGGCAGGGGGCGGCCAAGAGACCCAGTACTTC
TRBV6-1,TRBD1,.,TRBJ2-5,CASSEVPGQGTETQYF,TGTGCCAGCAGTGAAGTCCCGGGACAGGGGACCGAGACGCAGTACTTC
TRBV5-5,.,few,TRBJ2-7,CASIPASSSYEQYF,TGTGCCAGCATCCCAGCGTCCTCATCCTACGAGCAGTACTTC
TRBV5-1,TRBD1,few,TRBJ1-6,CASSFGTGEATLHF,TGCGCCAGCAGCTTTGGGACAGGGGAGGCGACCCTCCACTTT
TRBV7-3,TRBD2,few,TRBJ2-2,CASSLSGGDTGELFF,TGTGCCAGCAGCTTATCCGGGGGGGACACCGGGGAGCTGTTTTTT
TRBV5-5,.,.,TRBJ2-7,CASSLERRPYEQYF,TGTGCCAGCAGCTTGGAGCGTCGTCCCTACGAGCAGTACTTC
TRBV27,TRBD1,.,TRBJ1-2,CASSRHGTGFGGYTF,TGTGCCAGCAGCCGTCACGGGACAGGGTTCGGTGGCTACACCTTC
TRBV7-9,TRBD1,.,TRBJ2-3,CASSRRTGVTDTQYF,TGTGCCAGCAGCCGACGGACAGGGGTCACAGATACGCAGTATTTT
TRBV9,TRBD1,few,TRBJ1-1,CASSVDRGLTEAFF,TGTGCCAGCAGCGTAGACAGGGGGCTGACTGAAGCTTTCTTT
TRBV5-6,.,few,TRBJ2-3,CASSLAPARGDTQYF,TGTGCCAGCAGCTTGGCACCGGCTAGGGGGGATACGCAGTATTTT
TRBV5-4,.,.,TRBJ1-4,CASSPSPEKLFF,TGTGCCAGCAGCCCCTCCCCCGAAAAACTGTTTTTT
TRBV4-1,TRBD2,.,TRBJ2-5,CASSQDPAGEVTQYF,TGCGCCAGCAGCCAAGATCCGGCGGGAGAGGTGACCCAGTACTTC
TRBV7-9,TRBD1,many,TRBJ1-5,CASSSNPTGLSNQPQHF,TGTGCCAGCAGCTCAAATCCGACAGGGTTGAGCAATCAGCCCCAGCATTTT
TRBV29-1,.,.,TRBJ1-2,CSVGQVGGYTF,TGCAGCGTTGGACAGGTCGGGGGCTACACCTTC